These T cell receptor beta chains were read from a single sample in a study of shared clonotypes between healthy human individuals. This table comes from immunoSEQ multiplex PCR, and its TCRdb copy is limited to in-frame clones, with some not included. The sample consists of approximately 2.5 million clones, more than 90% of them appearing once. Sequenced material: naive CD4+ T cells sorted from blood. The source is a man aged 18 to 29 in good health. Both conserved end residues are trimmed from each CDR3. Fields, in order: CDR3 protein, clone size, J gene, D gene, V gene. The D gene is left open where the match is weak. Some rows have no size entry. The others give once, few or many, or a class for an expanded clone.

CDR3: ASNSQGLSNQPQH
size: once
J: TRBJ1-5
D: -
V: TRBV6-1

CDR3: ASSQASGGGTDTQY
size: -
J: TRBJ2-3
D: TRBD2
V: TRBV4-1

CDR3: ASSEAGPLTVESGELF
size: -
J: TRBJ2-2
D: -
V: TRBV9

CDR3: ASSLVHGSSYNSPLH
size: -
J: TRBJ1-6
D: -
V: TRBV7-8

CDR3: ASSSSDRGSEKLF
size: once
J: TRBJ1-4
D: TRBD1
V: TRBV6-6

CDR3: ASSRREGGDTDTQY
size: once
J: TRBJ2-3
D: -
V: TRBV5-1

CDR3: AWSVPGLGNYGYT
size: -
J: TRBJ1-2
D: -
V: TRBV30

CDR3: ASSYFDRGGYGYT
size: -
J: TRBJ1-2
D: -
V: TRBV6-6

CDR3: ASSLGALAGGLGEQY
size: -
J: TRBJ2-7
D: TRBD2
V: TRBV7-2

CDR3: ASSALQETQY
size: -
J: TRBJ2-5
D: -
V: TRBV2

CDR3: ASSFEGISGNTIY
size: -
J: TRBJ1-3
D: -
V: TRBV28

CDR3: ASSRSYFDEQY
size: -
J: TRBJ2-7
D: -
V: TRBV7-2

CDR3: ASSPTGGNWETQY
size: -
J: TRBJ2-5
D: TRBD1
V: TRBV6-5

CDR3: ASSRTGLNQPQH
size: -
J: TRBJ1-5
D: TRBD1
V: TRBV4-1

CDR3: ATSRSGGRWETQY
size: -
J: TRBJ2-5
D: TRBD2
V: TRBV15

CDR3: ASSVLTQSRANVLT
size: -
J: TRBJ2-6
D: -
V: TRBV2

CDR3: ASRADRGNEKLF
size: -
J: TRBJ1-4
D: TRBD1
V: TRBV11-2

CDR3: ASSDEPTGYGYT
size: -
J: TRBJ1-2
D: -
V: TRBV2

CDR3: ASSIGDRIQETQY
size: -
J: TRBJ2-5
D: TRBD1
V: TRBV19

CDR3: ASSLAGGGYYEQY
size: -
J: TRBJ2-7
D: -
V: TRBV11-3

CDR3: ASSARLAGGNTGELF
size: -
J: TRBJ2-2
D: TRBD2
V: TRBV6-1

CDR3: ASSAGQGRIYGYT
size: -
J: TRBJ1-2
D: TRBD1
V: TRBV11-2

CDR3: ASSPRTGEAYNEQF
size: -
J: TRBJ2-1
D: TRBD1
V: TRBV28

CDR3: ASSMLGNTIY
size: -
J: TRBJ1-3
D: -
V: TRBV5-6